Presented here are 9 T cell receptor beta chains from one specimen sequenced in a study of vaccination effects on CD4 cells after COVID-19. The method was immunoSEQ multiplex PCR; TCRdb's version includes in-frame clones alone and lacks a portion of them. Among 40,000 or so clones listed, roughly 80% were seen once. Before any sequencing was done, the ViraFEST assay used viral peptide pools to expand antigen-specific CD4+ T cells. The authors isolated CD4+ T cells after ten to eleven days of culture. PCR showed that the person got SARS-CoV-2 infection at some point between March and December 2020. These receptors have no known antigen. The sequencing here drew on CD4+ T cells from PBMCs cultured with a peptide pool, taken before COVID-19 vaccination. These receptors were taken from a human donor who had a prior SARS-CoV-2 infection.

This clone was observed a single time. The rearrangement links TRBV9 to TRBJ2-2; 7 nucleotides match TRBD1. This CDR3 region has 15 residues. Losses at the gene ends were 3 bases for V and 3 bases for J; bases not matched to a gene: 5. The germline CDR1 and CDR2 sequences are SGDLS and YYNGEE. The CDR3 region has the DNA TGTGCCAGCAGCGCGCGGACAGGCTACACCGGGGAGCTGTTTTTT. Encoded protein: CASSARTGYTGELFF.

This clone was counted once. The chain recombines TRBV15 with TRBJ2-7; D is perhaps TRBD2 (8 bases). Trimming removed 5 bases from V and 3 bases from J, with 14 bases in between. Germline V gives CDR1 LNHNV, CDR2 YYDKDF (reference sequence). This CDR3 has 14 amino acids. The DNA for the CDR3 is TGTGCCACCAGCCTCGGGGGGGACAGCTACGAGCAGTACTTC. It translates to CATSLGGDSYEQYF.

This clone has only a few counts. This chain connects TRBV7-3 to TRBJ2-2; D might be TRBD1 (8 bases). Germline CDR1 SGHTA, CDR2 FQGTGA. Trimming pared 5 bases from V and 6 bases from J, leaving 16 bases between. This CDR3 spans 15 amino acids. The CDR3, as DNA: TGTGCCAGCAGCCCACAGGGGGGGCGGGCCGGGGAGCTGTTTTTT. Amino acids: CASSPQGGRAGELFF.

This chain links TRBV20-1 with TRBJ2-3; no firm D call. Germline-derived CDR1 and CDR2 are DFQATT and SNEGSKA (reference sequence). The CDR3 length is 11 residues. V lost 4 bases, J lost 1 base, and 3 bases lay in between. CDR3 residues: CSAKRTDTQYF. The CDR3 nucleotides read TGCAGTGCTAAACGCACAGATACGCAGTATTTT.

This clone has just a few counts. The rearrangement uses TRBV5-4 and TRBJ2-5; no firm D call. This CDR3 is 12 amino acids long. V gave up 0 bases and J gave up 5 bases, with 5 bases separating them. Germline V gene sequence: CDR1 SGHNT, CDR2 YYREEE (reference sequence). The CDR3 protein is CASSLGVETQYF. For the CDR3, the DNA is TGTGCCAGCAGCTTGGGGGTTGAGACCCAGTACTTC. Full variable domain (remainder filled in from reference TRBV5-4 and TRBJ2-5): ETGVTQSPTHLIKTRGQQVTLRCSSQSGHNTVSWYQQALGQGPQFIFQYYREEENGRGNFPPRFSGLQFPNYSSELNVNALELDDSALYLCASSLGVETQYFGPGTRLLVL.

V usage is TRBV19 and J usage is TRBJ1-6, with TRBD1 matching 9 bases. This CDR3 comprises 13 residues. Trimming took 6 bases from V and 9 from J; bases not matched to a gene: 3. CDR1 and CDR2 from the germline V gene are LNHDA and SQIVND (reference sequence). The CDR3 coding sequence is TGTGCCAGTAGAACAGGGGGCCCTTCACCCCTCCACTTT. It translates to CASRTGGPSPLHF.

This chain joins TRBV19 and TRBJ1-6; D gene unclear. The CDR3 spans 14 residues. Germline V CDR1 and CDR2: LNHDA, SQIVND (reference sequence). V was shortened by 0 bases and J by 10 bases, with 10 bases between the two germline ends. The CDR3 protein is CASSIDRTLSPLHF. DNA of the CDR3: TGTGCCAGTAGTATAGATCGTACTCTATCACCCCTCCACTTT.

This clone showed up just a few times. The genes are TRBV6-5 and TRBJ1-2; unclear D gene. Germline lookup yields CDR1 MNHEY and CDR2 SVGAGI. Between the trimmed V and J ends, which lost 6 bases and 7 bases, there was a span of 18 bases. CDR3 length equals 14 residues. The CDR3 sequence is CASRTAGVRGGYTF. In DNA, the CDR3 is TGTGCCAGCAGGACCGCAGGTGTTCGGGGTGGCTACACCTTC.

The sample holds a few counts of this clone. The chain couples TRBV28 to TRBJ1-3; TRBD1 matches 10 bases. CDR3 length: 16 amino acids. CDR1 is MDHEN and CDR2 is SYDVKM in the germline V gene. V shed 5 bases, J shed 4 bases, and the junction held 8 bases outside the gene matches. CDR3 amino acids: CASSLTWTGGGNTIYF. CDR3 in DNA: TGTGCCAGCAGTCTCACCTGGACAGGGGGAGGAAACACCATATATTTT.